A selection of T cell receptor beta chains follows, all from one sample in a study of blood T cell repertoires in COVID-19. TCRdb keeps only in-frame clones here, not all; method: immunoSEQ multiplex PCR. The data hold hundreds of thousands of clones, with around nine tenths observed a single time. Sample: PBMCs or T cells enriched from blood (not recorded which). The receptors here all came from a woman aged 45-60 years who had recovered from COVID-19. Each CDR3 is given with its conserved first and last residue. D genes are given only for firm matches. A clone size is listed for some rows: how often the clone was seen (once, few, many), or a class if it is expanded.

TGTGCCAGCAGTGAGTCTTCCTCCCTCTCCTACGAGCAGTACTTC	CASSESSSLSYEQYF	TRBJ2-7	TRBV2	.	.
TGTGCCAGCAGTGAATGGGACAGGGAGAACGGCTACACCTTC	CASSEWDRENGYTF	TRBJ1-2	TRBV25-1	TRBD1	.
TGCGCCAGCAGCCAAGGGTGGCGGGGGGGAATGTATGAGCAGTTCTTC	CASSQGWRGGMYEQFF	TRBJ2-1	TRBV4-3	TRBD2	.
TGTGCCAGCTCACTGAGGTCCGGGACAGGGGACTCTGGAAACACCATATATTTT	CASSLRSGTGDSGNTIYF	TRBJ1-3	TRBV18	TRBD1	.
TGTGCCAGCAACTCCCTAGGGACCGACGACAGGGGGAATGAGCAGTTCTTC	CASNSLGTDDRGNEQFF	TRBJ2-1	TRBV7-9	TRBD1	.
TGTGCCAGCTCACCACCTGACGGGAGGAACACTGAAGCTTTCTTT	CASSPPDGRNTEAFF	TRBJ1-1	TRBV18	.	.
TGTGCCAGCAGTTCCCCGACAGAGACCTACGAGCAGTACTTC	CASSSPTETYEQYF	TRBJ2-7	TRBV6-5	.	.
TGTGCCAGCAGCACCTGGACAGGTGGAACCGGGGAGCTGTTTTTT	CASSTWTGGTGELFF	TRBJ2-2	TRBV7-2	TRBD1	once
TGCGCCAGCAGCCAAGGGAGCTCCTACAATGAGCAGTTCTTC	CASSQGSSYNEQFF	TRBJ2-1	TRBV4-3	.	once
TGTGCCAGCAGCTCGGGGGGTACGCAGTATTTT	CASSSGGTQYF	TRBJ2-3	TRBV7-9	TRBD2	.
TGTGCCAGCAGCGCGAGTAGCGGGGGGGCGAAGTACAATGAGCAGTTCTTC	CASSASSGGAKYNEQFF	TRBJ2-1	TRBV7-2	TRBD2	once
TGCGCCAGCAGCTTCTCGGCAGATACGCAGTATTTT	CASSFSADTQYF	TRBJ2-3	TRBV5-1	.	.
TGTGCCAGCAGCCAAGCATCCGGGACAGTGTATACCGAGCAGTACTTC	CASSQASGTVYTEQYF	TRBJ2-7	TRBV14	TRBD1	once
TGTGCCAGCAGTGAAGAGTGGATAGGACAGGGTCGGTCGAAGACCCAGTACTTC	CASSEEWIGQGRSKTQYF	TRBJ2-5	TRBV6-1	TRBD1	.
TGTGCCAGCAGCCCAACTCGACAGGGAATCCGAACTGAAGCTTTCTTT	CASSPTRQGIRTEAFF	TRBJ1-1	TRBV7-9	TRBD1	.
TGTGCCAGCAGTAGACAGTGGGATCAGCCCCAGCATTTT	CASSRQWDQPQHF	TRBJ1-5	TRBV28	.	.
TGTGCCAGCAGCTTGTTGCGGGACACTGAAGCTTTCTTT	CASSLLRDTEAFF	TRBJ1-1	TRBV5-6	.	.
TGTGCCAGTAGCCAACGACAGGCAAGCTCCTATAATTCACCCCTCCACTTT	CASSQRQASSYNSPLHF	TRBJ1-6	TRBV19	.	.
TGTGCCAGCAGCCCACCGGGCAGGGTGTGCGGCTACACCTTC	CASSPPGRVCGYTF	TRBJ1-2	TRBV21-1	.	.
TGTGCCAGCAGTGAAGGGCAGACTAGTGGCTCACCCCTCCACTTT	CASSEGQTSGSPLHF	TRBJ1-6	TRBV2	.	.
TGTGCCAGCAGTGGGCAGGGGCATCAGCCCCAGCATTTT	CASSGQGHQPQHF	TRBJ1-5	TRBV25-1	.	.
TGTGCCAGCAGTTACAAGTCCTTCACAGAGCAGTACTTC	CASSYKSFTEQYF	TRBJ2-7	TRBV6-2/TRBV6-3	.	.